What follows are 15 T cell receptor beta chains derived from one specimen sequenced in a study of T cells in Graves' hyperthyroidism and ophthalmopathy. TCR beta CDR3 sequences were amplified from RNA transcripts. The TCR CDR3 first-round RT-PCR relied on the HTBI primer set. TCRdb analysed the multiplex PCR reads with MiXCR anew, one entry per CDR3 protein. The sample lists roughly 560,000 distinct CDR3 sequences; about 14% were seen once. Sequences were obtained from blood. The receptors originated from a middle-aged woman with Graves' ophthalmopathy.

There are many counts of this clonotype. V gene TRBV28 combines with J gene TRBJ2-3, with D uncertain. CDR3 size: 15 residues. V lost 1 base to trimming and J lost 4 bases, with 12 bases between them. CDR1 MDHEN and CDR2 SYDVKM come from the germline V gene. The CDR3, as DNA: TGTGCCAGCAGTTTATCTTTCGCGCCATCAGATACGCAGTATTTT. Its protein is CASSLSFAPSDTQYF.

This clonotype has ten or more counts. The chain has TRBV12-3 or TRBV12-4 and TRBJ1-5; D is perhaps TRBD1 (5 bases). V lost 3 bases and J 5 bases, leaving 14 bases between the germline ends. The CDR3 spans 15 residues. The CDR3 sequence: CASSFSGHQYQPQHF. The CDR3 region has the DNA TGTGCCAGCAGTTTCTCGGGGCATCAGTATCAGCCCCAGCATTTT.

This rearrangement joins TRBV18 to TRBJ2-7; tentative D call: TRBD1 (6 bases). V was cut by 4 bases and J by 3 bases, with 13 bases left in between. The CDR3 loop spans 14 amino acids. The germline V gene has CDR1 KGHSH and CDR2 LQKENI. In nucleotides, the CDR3 is TGTGCCAGCTCACAGATTGGACAGAGCTACGAGCAGTACTTC. This gives the protein CASSQIGQSYEQYF.

This clonotype was detected many times. The chain is built from TRBV20-1 and TRBJ2-1; TRBD2 might be the D (6 bases). The CDR3 sequence is 12 residues long. In germline, CDR1 is DFQATT, CDR2 SNEGSKA (reference sequence). V gave up 2 bases and J gave up 7 bases, with 9 bases separating them. The CDR3 bases are TGCAGTGCTAGAATAGCGGATAATGAGCAGTTCTTC. Its translation is CSARIADNEQFF.

In this sample, this clonotype turned up a few times. The J gene is TRBJ1-3, the V gene TRBV19; 9 bases line up with TRBD1. CDR3 length equals 15 residues. Per the germline V gene, CDR1 is LNHDA and CDR2 is SQIVND (reference sequence). J was trimmed by 3 bases and V by 3 bases; bases with no gene match: 3. The CDR3 spells CASSIGTGFGNTIYF. The CDR3 DNA reads TGTGCCAGTAGTATTGGGACAGGGTTTGGAAACACCATATATTTT.

The J gene is TRBJ2-7, the V gene TRBV20-1, with 9 bases that match TRBD1. The CDR3 loop spans 16 amino acids. V lost 5 bases to trimming and J lost 1 base; unmatched junction nucleotides: 12. Per the germline V gene, CDR1 is DFQATT and CDR2 is SNEGSKA (reference sequence). The CDR3 DNA is TGCAGTGCTGAGGCGGCGGGGACAGGGTTTTCCTACGAGCAGTACTTC. It codes for CSAEAAGTGFSYEQYF.

In this sample, this clonotype turned up many times. The rearrangement uses TRBV12-3 or TRBV12-4 and TRBJ2-7; D may be TRBD2 (5 bases). The CDR3 has 13 residues. Trimming left V 8 bases short and J 0 bases short, with 11 bases between. The CDR3 nucleotides read TGTGCCAGCGCCCCAGCGGTCTCCTACGAGCAGTACTTC. Translation gives CASAPAVSYEQYF.

This clonotype was seen at least ten times. The rearrangement uses TRBV12-3 or TRBV12-4 and TRBJ2-5; TRBD1 aligns across 8 bases. This CDR3 is 14 amino acids long. After removal of 6 bases from V and 5 bases from J, the junction contained 8 bases not matched to a gene. The CDR3 here is CASSPAGGWETQYF. The CDR3 DNA reads as TGTGCCAGCAGCCCGGCAGGGGGCTGGGAGACCCAGTACTTC.

This clonotype appeared many times. V and J are TRBV15 and TRBJ2-2; D is undetermined. Germline lookup yields CDR1 LNHNV and CDR2 YYDKDF (reference sequence). V lost 0 bases, J lost 0 bases, and 8 bases lay in between. The CDR3 has 16 residues. The CDR3 coding sequence is TGTGCCACCAGCAGAGATTTACACACGAACACCGGGGAGCTGTTTTTT. This sequence encodes CATSRDLHTNTGELFF.

This clonotype has ten or more counts. The V and J genes are TRBV2 and TRBJ2-7; possibly TRBD1 for D (6 bases). The CDR3 extends over 12 amino acids. Germline CDR1 is SNHLY and CDR2 is FYNNEI. V was clipped by 5 bases and J by 9 bases, with 14 bases between them. CDR3 region: CASSRQAQGQYF. The CDR3 nucleotides are TGTGCCAGCAGTCGACAGGCCCAGGGGCAGTACTTC.

The table lists this clonotype with a few counts. This chain links TRBV7-3 with TRBJ2-5; TRBD2 aligns across 9 bases. CDR1 is SGHTA, CDR2 FQGTGA, per germline. The CDR3 sequence is 16 residues long. V shed 4 bases, J shed 2 bases, and the junction held 8 bases outside the gene matches. In nucleotides, the CDR3 is TGTGCCAGCAGCTCTAGAAGCGGGAGGACGCAAGAGACCCAGTACTTC. Protein product: CASSSRSGRTQETQYF.

As regards this clonotype: A much larger clone lies one base from this, so it may be a read error. The genes are TRBV5-1 and TRBJ2-7, with 8 bases identical to TRBD1. The CDR3 totals 14 residues. Germline loops: CDR1 SGHRS, CDR2 YFSETQ. The J segment lost 4 bases and the V segment lost 8 bases, leaving 11 bases of the junction unmatched. The CDR3 DNA sequence: TGCGCCAGTTATCCCGGGACAGGCGGATACGAGCAGTACTTC. This sequence encodes CASYPGTGGYEQYF.

Concerning this clonotype: This may be a read error, as it is one base from a much larger clone. This chain joins TRBV28 and TRBJ2-2; either TRBD1 or TRBD2 may supply D (7 bases each). Germline V gene data show CDR1 as MDHEN and CDR2 as SYDVKM. The CDR3 has 14 residues. V gave up 6 bases and J gave up 6 bases, with 14 bases separating them. The CDR3 nucleotides read TGTGCCAGCAGCCTGACAGGGAGGGCCGGGGAGCTGTTTTTT. This gives the protein CASSLTGRAGELFF.

This clonotype came up many times. The genes are TRBV28 and TRBJ2-5, with D tentatively TRBD2 (6 bases). The ends were cut back, 8 bases at V and 2 bases at J, with 15 bases in the middle. Germline assignment: CDR1 MDHEN and CDR2 SYDVKM. The CDR3 consists of 14 residues. The CDR3 protein is CASRLGLKQETQYF. CDR3 coding DNA: TGTGCCAGCCGGTTAGGACTAAAACAAGAGACCCAGTACTTC.

This clonotype showed up many times. V usage is TRBV28 and J usage is TRBJ1-5; no firm D call. Looked up from germline, CDR1 is MDHEN and CDR2 is SYDVKM. Trimming took off 7 bases at V and 6 bases at J, with 10 bases between the two ends. CDR3 size: 12 residues. The CDR3 DNA follows: TGTGCCAGCACTCCGGGGAGTCAGCCCCAGCATTTT. Residues: CASTPGSQPQHF.